The 30 T cell receptor beta chains presented below share a single source sample, sequenced in a study of a mutant IDH1 vaccine in newly diagnosed glioma. These receptors have no known antigen. This table comes from immunoSEQ multiplex PCR, and its TCRdb copy is limited to in-frame clones, with some not included. The sample has over 60,000 clones; about 89% are singletons. As to time point: week 11, during vaccination. With topical imiquimod, each dose of the vaccine consisted of 300 ug of mutant IDH1 20-mer peptide. The sample here was PBMCs, taken from a glioma patient whose treatment included an IDH1 peptide vaccine. The receptors come from a middle-aged man with glioma.

Here the CDR3 reads CASSWWGGEAFF. The CDR3 DNA reads TGTGCCAGCAGCTGGTGGGGGGGTGAAGCTTTCTTT. This chain uses TRBV5-4 with TRBJ1-1; a possible D gene is TRBD1 (5 bases). CDR3 length: 12 residues. Trimming pared 3 bases from V and 7 bases from J, leaving 10 bases between. The V gene's germline CDR1 is SGHNT and CDR2 YYREEE (reference sequence).

The chain carries TRBV27 and TRBJ1-3, with D possibly TRBD1 on 5 matching bases. Germline V gene data show CDR1 as MNHEY and CDR2 as SMNVEV (reference sequence). This CDR3 has 14 amino acids. Trimming removed 6 bases from V and 2 bases from J, with 11 bases in between. The CDR3: CASSSGGAGNTIYF. The CDR3 DNA follows: TGTGCCAGCAGCTCGGGGGGGGCTGGAAACACCATATATTTT.

This rearrangement joins TRBV7-2 to TRBJ1-2; the match to TRBD1 covers 7 bases. The CDR3 is 15 amino acids. Looked up from germline, CDR1 is SGHTA and CDR2 is FQGNSA. Trimming took 5 bases from V and 2 from J; bases not matched to a gene: 8. Here the CDR3 reads CASSPTGPNNYGYTF. CDR3 bases: TGTGCCAGCAGCCCGACAGGGCCGAACAACTATGGCTACACCTTC. The full variable domain, with the rest looked up from reference TRBV7-2 and TRBJ1-2, is GAGVSQSPSNKVTEKGKDVELRCDPISGHTALYWYRQSLGQGLEFLIYFQGNSAPDKSGLPSDRFSAERTGGSVSTLTIQRTQQEDSAVYLCASSPTGPNNYGYTFGSGTRLTVV.

The J gene is TRBJ2-3, the V gene TRBV4-2; TRBD2 is a possible D gene (6 bases). The ends were cut back, 3 bases at V and 2 bases at J, with 18 bases in the middle. Germline CDR1 LGHNA, CDR2 YNFKEQ. The CDR3 is 17 residues long. The CDR3 spells CASSQSTVAGYTDTQYF. DNA of the CDR3: TGTGCCAGCAGCCAGTCCACGGTGGCGGGATACACAGATACGCAGTATTTT.

The rearrangement joins TRBV7-9 to TRBJ2-5; D is uncertain. V was pared by 5 bases and J by 0 bases, with 13 bases between. The CDR3 is made up of 15 amino acids. Germline V lookup: CDR1 SEHNR, CDR2 FQNEAQ (reference sequence). CDR3 residues: CASSRRDAYQETQYF. In nucleotides, the CDR3 is TGTGCCAGCAGCCGAAGGGATGCATACCAAGAGACCCAGTACTTC.

This chain uses TRBV11-3 with TRBJ2-3; the D gene could be TRBD1 or TRBD2 (5 bases each). Germline CDR1 reads SGHNT; CDR2 reads YENEEA. Trimming shortened V by 1 base and J by 5 bases, and 7 bases separated the two germline ends. There are 13 residues in the CDR3. CDR3: CASSLGDQDTQYF. The CDR3 nucleotides are TGTGCCAGCAGCTTAGGGGACCAAGATACGCAGTATTTT.

The chain joins TRBV29-1 to TRBJ1-2; a weak D match, TRBD1 (5 bases). In germline, CDR1 is SQVTM, CDR2 ANQGSEA. The CDR3 consists of 15 residues. The V gene lost 4 bases and the J gene lost 6 bases, with 21 bases spanning the gap. The CDR3 loop is CSVAKIPDTPNGYTF. The CDR3 region has the DNA TGCAGCGTTGCGAAGATCCCGGACACACCCAATGGCTACACCTTC.

V is TRBV4-1 and J is TRBJ1-3; D possibly corresponds to TRBD1 (5 bases). CDR1 is MGHRA and CDR2 is YSYEKL in the germline V gene. Between the trimmed V and J ends, which lost 0 bases and 2 bases, there was a span of 8 bases. This CDR3 has 15 residues. The CDR3 protein is CASSQDRGTGNTIYF. DNA of the CDR3: TGCGCCAGCAGCCAAGACCGGGGGACTGGAAACACCATATATTTT.

The chain recombines TRBV19 with TRBJ1-2; a weak D match, TRBD1 (6 bases). The V gene's germline CDR1 is LNHDA and CDR2 SQIVND (reference sequence). V gave up 1 base and J gave up 4 bases, with 10 bases separating them. The CDR3 sequence is 14 residues long. The CDR3 DNA sequence: TGTGCCAGTAGTATAGCAGGGGTCAGCTATGGCTACACCTTC. Translated, it gives CASSIAGVSYGYTF.

This chain joins TRBV7-9 and TRBJ1-6; TRBD1 might be the D (5 bases). V was clipped by 3 bases and J by 7 bases, with 13 bases between them. Germline V lookup: CDR1 SEHNR, CDR2 FQNEAQ (reference sequence). This CDR3 has 15 amino acids. CDR3 amino acids: CASSFMGPGNSPLHF. CDR3 sequence (DNA): TGTGCCAGCAGCTTCATGGGACCTGGGAATTCACCCCTCCACTTT.

This chain links TRBV7-8 with TRBJ2-7; 9 bases are a match to TRBD1. The germline gives CDR1 SGHVS, CDR2 FQNEAQ. The CDR3 totals 14 residues. Losses at the gene ends were 5 bases for V and 5 bases for J; bases not matched to a gene: 7. The CDR3 reads CASSPRTGVNEQYV. DNA of the CDR3: TGTGCCAGCAGCCCCCGGACAGGGGTCAACGAGCAGTACGTC.

J is TRBJ2-1 and V is TRBV6-1; TRBD1 aligns across 10 bases. Germline V gives CDR1 MNHNS, CDR2 SASEGT. The CDR3 is 14 residues long. The V and J ends lost 6 bases and 6 bases, in that order; junction bases with no gene match: 5. CDR3 sequence: CASSDRGRGNEQFF. For the CDR3, the DNA is TGTGCCAGCAGCGACAGGGGGCGCGGCAATGAGCAGTTCTTC.

The chain links TRBV19 to TRBJ1-5, with a weak D call TRBD1 (6 bases). Germline V gene sequence: CDR1 LNHDA, CDR2 SQIVND (reference sequence). V dropped 7 bases and J dropped 7 bases, with 23 bases sitting between them. The CDR3 length is 16 residues. The CDR3 protein is CASKLNRDTRAQPQHF. CDR3 nucleotide sequence: TGTGCCAGTAAACTAAACCGGGACACCCGGGCACAGCCCCAGCATTTT.

The rearrangement uses TRBV11-3 and TRBJ2-5, with D uncertain. V was trimmed by 3 bases and J by 2 bases, leaving 4 bases between them. Germline V gene data show CDR1 as SGHNT and CDR2 as YENEEA. The CDR3 runs 12 residues. The CDR3 bases are TGTGCCAGCAGCTTGGGACAAGAGACCCAGTACTTC. Residues: CASSLGQETQYF.

This clone was seen a single time. The chain links TRBV18 to TRBJ2-3, with 16 positions matching TRBD2. The CDR3 extends over 18 amino acids. Germline CDR1 is KGHSH and CDR2 is LQKENI. Unmatched junction bases numbered 3, after V lost 3 bases and J lost 0 bases. Here the CDR3 reads CASSPPGLAGGSTDTQYF. The CDR3 bases are TGTGCCAGCTCACCGCCGGGACTAGCGGGGGGGAGCACAGATACGCAGTATTTT.

The rearrangement links TRBV9 to TRBJ2-3, with a possible D match to TRBD2 (5 bases). CDR1 and CDR2 from the germline V gene are SGDLS and YYNGEE. Trimming stripped 0 bases from V and 4 bases from J, with 12 bases between. The CDR3 is 15 residues long. CDR3 protein: CASSVGRRNSDTQYF. The CDR3 nucleotides are TGTGCCAGCAGCGTAGGGAGGCGGAATTCAGATACGCAGTATTTT.

This chain links TRBV5-1 with TRBJ1-1; weak D call: TRBD1 (6 bases). The CDR3 is 14 residues long. The V and J ends lost 5 bases and 0 bases respectively, with 11 bases between them. Germline CDR1 is SGHRS and CDR2 is YFSETQ. CDR3 in DNA: TGCGCCAGCAGTGCACAGGGTCTGAACACTGAAGCTTTCTTT. As protein: CASSAQGLNTEAFF.

A note on this clone: This sample also contains other DNA sequences that code for the same CDR3. The chain employs TRBV15 and TRBJ1-5, with unresolved D. V was cut by 2 bases and J by 0 bases, with 8 bases left in between. Germline V gives CDR1 LNHNV, CDR2 YYDKDF (reference sequence). The CDR3 sequence is 15 residues long. The DNA for the CDR3 is TGTGCCACCAGCAGAAGTCGAAATAGCAATCAGCCCCAGCATTTT. As protein: CATSRSRNSNQPQHF.

This chain links TRBV11-2 with TRBJ2-3; D not resolved. With 1 base removed from V and 5 bases from J, the gap between germline ends came to 7 bases. This CDR3 comprises 13 residues. In germline, CDR1 is SGHAT, CDR2 FQNNGV. The CDR3, as DNA: TGTGCCAGCAGCTTAGCTATCTTAGATACGCAGTATTTT. It translates to CASSLAILDTQYF.

This rearrangement joins TRBV28 to TRBJ2-5, with 8 bases matching TRBD2. Germline V lookup: CDR1 MDHEN, CDR2 SYDVKM. The CDR3 runs 15 residues. The J segment lost 4 bases and the V segment lost 5 bases, leaving 9 bases of the junction unmatched. The CDR3 protein is CASSPGSGMSETQYF. CDR3 DNA: TGTGCCAGCAGTCCAGGTAGCGGGATGTCAGAGACCCAGTACTTC.

The chain is built from TRBV4-3 and TRBJ2-2, with 8 bases that match TRBD2. Germline-derived CDR1 and CDR2 are LGHNA and YSLEER. The ends lost 1 base at V and 4 bases at J; junction bases unmatched: 5. The CDR3 runs to 16 residues. The CDR3 sequence is CASSQVAGRGTGELFF. CDR3 nucleotides: TGCGCCAGCAGCCAAGTAGCGGGAAGGGGCACCGGGGAGCTGTTTTTT.

The chain couples TRBV7-2 to TRBJ2-5; TRBD1 or TRBD2 may be the D gene (6 bases each). Trimming stripped 0 bases from V and 4 bases from J, with 21 bases between. The CDR3 runs 18 residues. Germline V lookup: CDR1 SGHTA, CDR2 FQGNSA. The CDR3 DNA reads as TGTGCCAGCAGCTTAGCCGGGCGGAGGGGGTTCAGTGGAGAGACCCAGTACTTC. Its protein is CASSLAGRRGFSGETQYF.

The chain is built from TRBV5-1 and TRBJ2-1, with unresolved D. Trimming stripped 0 bases from V and 6 bases from J, with 10 bases between. CDR1 and CDR2 (germline): SGHRS, YFSETQ. The CDR3 runs to 14 residues. The CDR3 loop is CASSLALKTNEQFF. DNA of the CDR3: TGCGCCAGCAGCTTGGCCCTAAAGACCAATGAGCAGTTCTTC.

This chain uses TRBV4-1 with TRBJ2-1, with D tentatively TRBD1 (6 bases). CDR3 length: 18 amino acids. CDR1 and CDR2 from the germline V gene are MGHRA and YSYEKL. The V end lost 0 bases, the J end lost 0 bases, and 15 bases lay between the germline ends. The CDR3 spells CASSQEDGQRSSYNEQFF. For the CDR3, the DNA is TGCGCCAGCAGCCAAGAGGACGGACAGCGTAGCTCCTACAATGAGCAGTTCTTC.

J is TRBJ1-1 and V is TRBV9; TRBD1 aligns across 7 bases. Per germline, CDR1 SGDLS and CDR2 YYNGEE. The CDR3 is 16 residues long. The ends lost 0 bases at V and 6 bases at J; junction bases unmatched: 11. The CDR3: CASSVGQGFRNAEAFF. In nucleotides, the CDR3 is TGTGCCAGCAGCGTAGGACAGGGTTTTCGTAATGCTGAAGCTTTCTTT.

This clone was found a few times. V gene TRBV5-1 combines with J gene TRBJ2-1; TRBD1 matches at 7 bases. The germline gives CDR1 SGHRS, CDR2 YFSETQ. This CDR3 region has 15 residues. Trimming at V came to 0 bases and at J to 5 bases, leaving 5 bases not matched to a gene. The CDR3: CASSLDGRGNNEQFF. The CDR3 DNA is TGCGCCAGCAGCTTGGATGGCAGGGGGAACAATGAGCAGTTCTTC.

The genes are TRBV30 and TRBJ1-3; the match to TRBD1 covers 11 bases. V was clipped by 2 bases and J by 3 bases; unmatched bases: 3. The germline V gene has CDR1 GTSNPN and CDR2 SVGIG (reference sequence). The length of the CDR3 is 15 residues. The CDR3 loop is CAWSWDRGNGNTIYF. The CDR3 bases are TGTGCCTGGAGTTGGGACAGGGGGAATGGAAACACCATATATTTT. The entire variable domain, with the rest obtained from reference TRBV30 and TRBJ1-3, is as follows: SQTIHQWPATLVQPVGSPLSLECTVEGTSNPNLYWYRQAAGRGLQLLFYSVGIGQISSEVPQNLSASRPQDRQFILSSKKLLLSDSGFYLCAWSWDRGNGNTIYFGEGSWLTVV.

V is TRBV19 and J is TRBJ1-5; D is uncertain. The CDR3 has 13 residues. V was clipped by 3 bases and J by 6 bases, with 9 bases between them. Germline lookup yields CDR1 LNHDA and CDR2 SQIVND (reference sequence). CDR3: CASSILDGQPQHF. The DNA of the CDR3 is TGTGCCAGTAGTATCCTAGATGGTCAGCCCCAGCATTTT. Based on the CDR3 plus reference TRBV19 and TRBJ1-5, the full variable domain is DGGITQSPKYLFRKEGQNVTLSCEQNLNHDAMYWYRQDPGQGLRLIYYSQIVNDFQKGDIAEGYSVSREKKESFPLTVTSAQKNPTAFYLCASSILDGQPQHFGDGTRLSIL.

The chain combines TRBV28 with TRBJ2-7, with 12 positions matching TRBD1. The germline V gene has CDR1 MDHEN and CDR2 SYDVKM. The J segment lost 7 bases and the V segment lost 8 bases, leaving 9 bases of the junction unmatched. The CDR3 totals 14 residues. The CDR3 coding sequence is TGTGCCAGCGTGCCGGGACAGGGGGCGCGAGAGCAGTACTTC. Its protein product is CASVPGQGAREQYF.

This chain's CDR3 is CASRRQGAPGNTIYF. The CDR3 nucleotides read TGTGCCAGCAGACGACAGGGGGCGCCTGGAAACACCATATATTTT. The chain carries TRBV27 and TRBJ1-3; 10 positions agree with TRBD1. The CDR3 sequence is 15 residues long. V was clipped by 6 bases and J by 2 bases; unmatched bases: 4. Germline V lookup: CDR1 MNHEY, CDR2 SMNVEV (reference sequence).